The clone carrying this T cell receptor (beta chain) was counted between two and nine times. The junction differs from germline at one of its ends, possibly a read error. This sample is drawn from a study of lung T cells in sarcoidosis with Löfgren's syndrome. MiXCR, run by TCRdb on the reads, gives a single entry per CDR3 protein. The sample lists 55,000 to 80,000 distinct CDR3 sequences, 21% occurring once. The source material was CD4+ T cells from PBMCs. The TCR comes from a human donor with sarcoidosis (Löfgren's syndrome or another form), or a control subject (not recorded which).

This chain's CDR3 is CASSSQDRQYF. The DNA for the CDR3 is TGCGCCAGCAGCTCCCAAGATAGGCAGTATTTT. The rearrangement joins TRBV5-1 to TRBJ2-3, with D hard to call. Germline CDR1 and CDR2: SGHRS and YFSETQ. The CDR3 is 11 amino acids.